This T cell receptor beta chain appears in the sequencing data of a study of brain metastases from non-small cell lung cancer. General study points: Metastases had sparse T cells but largely shared repertoires with primaries. Fewer infiltrating T cells were found in brain metastases than primaries. Expanded T-cell clones appeared in 64% of brain metastases over primaries.

In regard to this clone: Its target is not known.

Sequenced by immunoSEQ multiplex PCR; TCRdb stores in-frame clones only, minus some. The profile shows about 1,700 clones, roughly 76% of them singletons. Deletions cut 4 bases from V and 9 bases from J, with 8 bases between. The CDR3 length is 11 residues. CDR1 and CDR2 (germline): SGDLS, YYNGEE. The sequence was collected from a donor at least 40 years old with non-small cell lung cancer. The rearrangement links TRBV9 to TRBJ2-1; no reliable D call. Sequencing was done on a sample of tissue from a brain metastasis. The CDR3 coding sequence is TGTGCCAGCAGCTACTGGGGTGAGCAGTTCTTC. It codes for CASSYWGEQFF.